A single sample is the source of the 32 T cell receptor beta chains below, sequenced in a study of blood T cell repertoires in COVID-19. Generated by immunoSEQ multiplex PCR, the TCRdb table keeps only in-frame clones and is missing some. The profile shows roughly 200,000 clones, 80% to 90% of them singletons. Sequenced material: peripheral blood. These receptors came from a man aged 55 to 69 who had recovered from COVID-19.

This sequence joins TRBV25-1 and TRBJ2-1, with 7 bases aligning to TRBD1. V trimming: 8 bases; J trimming: 8 bases; junction bases outside the gene matches: 9. This CDR3 is 13 amino acids long. CDR1 and CDR2 from the germline V gene are MGHDK and SYGVNS. The CDR3 DNA reads as TGTGCCAGCGGACGACAGGGTTGGGATGAGCAGTTCTTC. It specifies CASGRQGWDEQFF.

The gene calls are TRBV29-1 and TRBJ2-1; 11 bases agree with TRBD1. Losses at the gene ends were 1 base for V and 7 bases for J; bases not matched to a gene: 6. The CDR3 covers 15 residues. The germline V gene encodes CDR1 SQVTM and CDR2 ANQGSEA. CDR3 DNA sequence: TGCAGCGTTGAAGTCGGGGGGACAGGGGGTAATGAGCAGTTCTTC. It encodes CSVEVGGTGGNEQFF.

The V gene is TRBV9, the J gene TRBJ2-1, with 9 bases aligning to TRBD2. Germline V gene data show CDR1 as SGDLS and CDR2 as YYNGEE. This CDR3 contains 16 residues. The junction had 12 bases not matched to a gene; V was cut back by 2 bases and J by 9 bases. CDR3 loop: CASSVIPLAGSGEQFF. In DNA, the CDR3 is TGTGCCAGCAGCGTGATTCCCCTAGCGGGATCCGGTGAGCAGTTCTTC.

The V call is TRBV4-2, the J call TRBJ2-3; D is uncertain. The CDR3 covers 16 residues. V lost 0 bases, J lost 0 bases, and 10 bases lay in between. The germline V gene encodes CDR1 LGHNA and CDR2 YNFKEQ. The CDR3: CASSQDRVGSTDTQYF. CDR3 DNA: TGTGCCAGCAGCCAAGATCGAGTTGGTAGCACAGATACGCAGTATTTT.

The genes are TRBV30 and TRBJ2-6; tentative D call: TRBD1 (5 bases). This CDR3 region has 15 residues. Germline CDR1 GTSNPN, CDR2 SVGIG (reference sequence). Trimming took 8 bases from V and 0 from J, leaving 14 bases between them. The CDR3 bases are TGTGCCGGCTACCGACAGAGCTCTGGGGCCAACGTCCTGACTTTC. Amino acids: CAGYRQSSGANVLTF.

The CDR3 protein is CASSRQGSYGYTF. CDR3 nucleotides: TGTGCCAGCAGTAGACAGGGGAGCTATGGCTACACCTTC. V is TRBV12-3 or TRBV12-4 and J is TRBJ1-2, with TRBD1 matching 8 bases. This CDR3 spans 13 amino acids. The V segment lost 5 bases and the J segment 4 bases; nucleotides outside the gene matches: 3.

V is TRBV29-1 and J is TRBJ2-1; the D is unclear. Germline V gene sequence: CDR1 SQVTM, CDR2 ANQGSEA. Deletions cut 5 bases from V and 5 bases from J, with 13 bases between. The CDR3 spans 13 residues. CDR3 nucleotides: TGCAGCGTTTCTGTTCCAGCGAACAATGAGCAGTTCTTC. This codes for CSVSVPANNEQFF.

The CDR3 reads CASEEKIIEQFF. The CDR3 nucleotides read TGTGCCAGCGAGGAGAAAATCATTGAGCAGTTCTTC. This chain connects TRBV6-5 to TRBJ2-1; D call uncertain. This CDR3 is 12 amino acids long. CDR1 is MNHEY, CDR2 SVGAGI, per germline. V lost 8 bases and J 9 bases, leaving 14 bases between the germline ends.

The V gene is TRBV3-1 (or the pseudogene TRBV3-2), the J gene TRBJ1-3; D may be TRBD1 (6 bases). This CDR3 region has 13 residues. V was pared by 4 bases and J by 4 bases, with 8 bases between. Per germline, CDR1 LGHDT and CDR2 YNNKEL (reference sequence). The CDR3 DNA is TGTGCCAGCAGCCCGGGGACAGGAAACACCATATATTTT. Translating it yields CASSPGTGNTIYF.

The CDR3 spells CASSLEVQGFGYTF. Written as DNA, the CDR3 is TGTGCCAGCAGCTTGGAGGTACAGGGGTTTGGCTACACCTTC. This chain joins TRBV5-6 and TRBJ1-2; the match to TRBD1 covers 7 bases. This CDR3 comprises 14 residues. CDR1 and CDR2 from the germline V gene are SGHDT and YYEEEE. V lost 0 bases, J lost 7 bases, and 6 bases stayed unmatched.

The chain employs TRBV7-8 and TRBJ2-3; D is perhaps TRBD2 (6 bases). V lost 5 bases to trimming and J lost 6 bases, with 18 bases between them. Germline CDR1 SGHVS, CDR2 FQNEAQ. The CDR3 spans 15 residues. The CDR3 DNA reads as TGTGCCAGCAGCCCTCTAGCGTCGGGCGTGGATACGCAGTATTTT. Its protein is CASSPLASGVDTQYF.

The chain recombines TRBV30 with TRBJ1-6, with D uncertain. The germline V gene has CDR1 GTSNPN and CDR2 SVGIG (reference sequence). V lost 0 bases to trimming and J lost 12 bases, with 15 bases between them. The CDR3 has 14 amino acids. For the CDR3, the DNA is TGTGCCTGGAGTGTAACCGACCAGGATGTACCCCTCCACTTT. It yields the protein CAWSVTDQDVPLHF.

The chain employs TRBV4-2 and TRBJ2-7; 9 bases are shared with TRBD1. The germline CDR1 and CDR2 sequences are LGHNA and YNFKEQ. The CDR3 runs 16 residues. V lost 2 bases and J lost 4; bases outside the gene matches: 9. The CDR3 DNA is TGTGCCAGCAGCCAAACCCGGGACAGGGAATCGTACGAGCAGTACTTC. It specifies CASSQTRDRESYEQYF.

The chain recombines TRBV7-2 with TRBJ2-2; the match to TRBD1 covers 8 bases. The CDR3 sequence is 18 residues long. V shed 6 bases, J shed 2 bases, and the junction held 14 bases outside the gene matches. The germline gives CDR1 SGHTA, CDR2 FQGNSA. DNA of the CDR3: TGTGCCAGCAGAATGAGAGGTGGGACAGGACGAAACACCGGGGAGCTGTTTTTT. Protein: CASRMRGGTGRNTGELFF.

The chain uses TRBV4-3 and TRBJ1-2, with 9 bases aligning to TRBD1. The germline CDR1 and CDR2 sequences are LGHNA and YSLEER. The CDR3 length is 16 residues. Trimming took 1 base from V and 6 from J; bases not matched to a gene: 9. The CDR3 sequence is CASSQVTGQGGDGYTF. CDR3 nucleotide sequence: TGCGCCAGCAGCCAAGTAACGGGACAGGGAGGGGATGGCTACACCTTC.

The chain combines TRBV6-1 with TRBJ1-4; D is unclear. V was cut by 7 bases and J by 4 bases, with 16 bases left in between. The CDR3 contains 15 residues. The germline CDR1 and CDR2 sequences are MNHNS and SASEGT. CDR3 sequence: CASIKSRLNNEKLFF. CDR3 coding DNA: TGTGCCAGCATCAAATCGCGGCTGAATAATGAAAAACTGTTTTTT.

V gene TRBV7-9 combines with J gene TRBJ1-4; 8 nucleotides line up with TRBD1. V trimming: 6 bases; J trimming: 5 bases; junction bases outside the gene matches: 5. This CDR3 has 14 amino acids. Germline-derived CDR1 and CDR2 are SEHNR and FQNEAQ (reference sequence). The DNA for the CDR3 is TGTGCCAGCAGTCAAGGACAGGGAAATGAAAAACTGTTTTTT. Translation gives CASSQGQGNEKLFF.

The chain uses TRBV12-3 or TRBV12-4 and TRBJ2-2; the match to TRBD1 covers 7 bases. V lost 9 bases to trimming and J lost 7 bases; unmatched junction nucleotides: 8. The length of the CDR3 is 13 residues. CDR3 DNA sequence: TGTGCCAGTAGAAGGGGGCAGGTCGGGGAGCTGTTTTTT. This sequence encodes CASRRGQVGELFF.

The chain recombines TRBV24-1 with TRBJ2-6; D may be TRBD1 (6 bases). The germline V gene has CDR1 KGHDR and CDR2 SFDVKD. The CDR3 sequence is 15 residues long. Trimming took off 3 bases at V and 4 bases at J, with 9 bases between the two ends. CDR3 residues: CATSDTGLGANVLTF. The CDR3 DNA reads as TGTGCCACCAGTGATACAGGGTTGGGGGCCAACGTCCTGACTTTC.

This clone is a singleton in its sample. The gene calls are TRBV6-5 and TRBJ2-3; 9 bases align to TRBD2. This CDR3 region has 14 residues. Trimming cost V 4 bases and J 5 bases; bases outside gene matches: 4. Looked up from germline, CDR1 is MNHEY and CDR2 is SVGAGI. In DNA form, the CDR3 reads TGTGCCAGCAGTTTGCTAGCGGGGAGAGATACGCAGTATTTT. It codes for CASSLLAGRDTQYF.

The chain couples TRBV27 to TRBJ2-3; 11 nucleotides agree with TRBD2. Germline V gene sequence: CDR1 MNHEY, CDR2 SMNVEV (reference sequence). V was clipped by 10 bases and J by 5 bases; unmatched bases: 14. CDR3 length: 16 residues. Here the CDR3 reads CATMELAGGLGDTQYF. CDR3 DNA sequence: TGTGCCACCATGGAGTTAGCGGGGGGGCTTGGAGATACGCAGTATTTT.

V usage is TRBV7-9 and J usage is TRBJ2-7, with 8 bases aligning to TRBD1. The V segment lost 5 bases and the J segment 5 bases; nucleotides outside the gene matches: 11. CDR1 SEHNR and CDR2 FQNEAQ come from the germline V gene (reference sequence). The CDR3 is made up of 15 amino acids. CDR3 protein: CASSARTGTGDEQYF. The CDR3 coding sequence is TGTGCCAGCAGCGCCCGTACCGGGACAGGAGACGAGCAGTACTTC.

The chain is built from TRBV6-6 and TRBJ2-7; D remains unclear. The CDR3 loop spans 16 amino acids. V lost 5 bases, J lost 0 bases, and 17 bases lay in between. CDR1 is MNHNY and CDR2 is SVGAGI in the germline V gene (reference sequence). The CDR3, as DNA: TGTGCCAGCAGTCCTACCGGAGCCCGTTCCTCCTACGAGCAGTACTTC. This sequence encodes CASSPTGARSSYEQYF.

The rearrangement uses TRBV5-4 and TRBJ1-2; TRBD1 is a possible D gene (6 bases). This CDR3 has 14 residues. V gave up 4 bases and J gave up 3 bases, with 13 bases separating them. Germline V CDR1 and CDR2: SGHNT, YYREEE (reference sequence). The CDR3 protein is CASSGLGADYGYTF. In DNA, the CDR3 is TGTGCCAGCAGCGGATTGGGGGCCGACTATGGCTACACCTTC.

This clone appeared a few times. V usage is TRBV7-6 and J usage is TRBJ1-6; tentative D call: TRBD1 (6 bases). Germline CDR1 SGHVS, CDR2 FNYEAQ. The CDR3 covers 15 residues. Deletions cut 6 bases from V and 5 bases from J, with 14 bases between. The CDR3 DNA reads as TGTGCCAGCAGAGAGACAGGAGCGGATAATTCACCCCTCCACTTT. Translation gives CASRETGADNSPLHF.

This clone was picked up one time. V gene TRBV19 combines with J gene TRBJ1-6; D may be TRBD1 (6 bases). Deletions cut 3 bases from V and 7 bases from J, with 10 bases between. Germline V gene lookup returns CDR1 LNHDA and CDR2 SQIVND (reference sequence). CDR3 length: 14 residues. This CDR3 is CASSIQDSNSPLHF. CDR3 nucleotide sequence: TGTGCCAGTAGTATCCAGGACAGCAATTCACCCCTCCACTTT.

This clone was seen a single time. This chain uses TRBV28 with TRBJ1-5; TRBD1 aligns across 11 bases. The trim removed 3 bases at V and 0 bases at J, leaving 10 bases unmatched. Germline CDR1 and CDR2: MDHEN and SYDVKM. The CDR3 loop spans 19 amino acids. CDR3 amino acids: CASSLGTGGQLASNQPQHF. The CDR3 nucleotides are TGTGCCAGCAGTTTGGGGACAGGGGGACAATTAGCTAGCAATCAGCCCCAGCATTTT.

The rearrangement uses TRBV2 and TRBJ2-5, with TRBD2 matching 7 bases. The trim removed 7 bases at V and 5 bases at J, leaving 13 bases unmatched. The CDR3 covers 15 residues. The germline V gene encodes CDR1 SNHLY and CDR2 FYNNEI. In nucleotides, the CDR3 is TGTGCCAGCAAATCCCTGACTAGCAGCTATGAGACCCAGTACTTC. Translation: CASKSLTSSYETQYF.

V is TRBV7-6 and J is TRBJ2-7, with TRBD1 matching 7 bases. The length of the CDR3 is 13 residues. Unmatched junction bases numbered 3, after V lost 4 bases and J lost 3 bases. CDR1 is SGHVS, CDR2 FNYEAQ, per germline. The CDR3 protein is CASSSRDSYEQYF. In DNA form, the CDR3 reads TGTGCCAGCAGCTCAAGGGACAGCTACGAGCAGTACTTC.

CDR3: CASSLSPGTGVDGYTF. DNA of the CDR3: TGTGCCAGCAGTTTATCCCCCGGGACAGGGGTGGATGGCTACACCTTC. The chain employs TRBV27 and TRBJ1-2; 10 bases are shared with TRBD1. This CDR3 is 16 amino acids long. Germline V CDR1 and CDR2: MNHEY, SMNVEV (reference sequence). Trimming took 0 bases from V and 6 from J; bases not matched to a gene: 7.

The V and J genes are TRBV28 and TRBJ1-1, with a possible D match to TRBD1 (6 bases). The V gene's germline CDR1 is MDHEN and CDR2 SYDVKM. The CDR3 length is 14 residues. V dropped 8 bases and J dropped 5 bases, with 18 bases sitting between them. CDR3 DNA sequence: TGTGCCAGCCTCGGGGGGGCCCGGGGAACTGAAGCTTTCTTT. Protein sequence: CASLGGARGTEAFF.

This sequence joins TRBV28 and TRBJ2-7; 7 nucleotides line up with TRBD1. This CDR3 region has 16 residues. Germline lookup yields CDR1 MDHEN and CDR2 SYDVKM. The trim removed 5 bases at V and 2 bases at J, leaving 12 bases unmatched. The DNA for the CDR3 is TGTGCCAGCAGTACCTCCACAGGGGCCAAACCCTACGAGCAGTACTTC. This gives the protein CASSTSTGAKPYEQYF.